This passage covers 30 T cell receptor beta chains from one sample sequenced in a study of regulatory T cells in long-lasting Graves disease. Time point here: persistent/refractory GD, antithyroid drugs over 5 years with positive TRAb. Scientists built the TCR library using RNA that was extracted from PBMCs. Arm-PCR of CDR3 regions and iRepertoire HTBI primers were the basis on which TCR beta libraries were built. Using its own MiXCR run on the multiplex PCR reads, TCRdb lists one record per CDR3 protein. The sample includes roughly 400,000 distinct CDR3 sequences, around 20% of them seen just once. The input for sequencing was peripheral blood mononuclear cells (PBMCs), taken when the disease was refractory, from a patient treated with antithyroid drugs. The receptor source for this set is a female donor with Graves disease.

CDR3 in amino acids: CASKERTALPYEQYF. The CDR3, as DNA: TGTGCCAGCAAGGAAAGGACAGCTCTCCCCTACGAGCAGTACTTC. The chain combines TRBV6-2 or TRBV6-3 with TRBJ2-7; a possible D gene is TRBD1 (6 bases). V lost 7 bases and J 2 bases, leaving 18 bases between the germline ends. Germline V CDR1 and CDR2: MNHEY, SVGEGT. CDR3 length equals 15 residues.

This clonotype has at least ten counts. The chain employs TRBV3-1 and TRBJ2-5, with a weak D call TRBD2 (6 bases). The CDR3 totals 15 residues. V was cut by 1 base and J by 0 bases, with 9 bases left in between. Germline assignment: CDR1 LGHDT and CDR2 YNNKEL (reference sequence). CDR3 sequence (DNA): TGTGCCAGCAGCCAAGGGCTAGCGTACCAAGAGACCCAGTACTTC. Protein product: CASSQGLAYQETQYF.

In this sample, this clonotype turned up many times. This chain joins TRBV10-3 and TRBJ2-7; D is uncertain. The CDR3 loop spans 12 amino acids. CDR1 and CDR2 (germline): ENHRY, SYGVKD. Trimming left V 7 bases short and J 1 base short, with 8 bases between. CDR3 sequence: CAITNGSYEQYF. In nucleotides, the CDR3 is TGTGCCATCACCAACGGGTCCTACGAGCAGTACTTC.

This clonotype occurred many times. The chain has TRBV29-1 and TRBJ2-7; 8 bases are a match to TRBD1. The CDR3 spans 14 residues. Germline V gene sequence: CDR1 SQVTM, CDR2 ANQGSEA. V dropped 3 bases and J dropped 7; count of bases not matched to a gene: 11. CDR3 coding DNA: TGCAGCGTTGATGGTGGGCAGGGGGCGAAGGAGCAGTACTTC. Protein product: CSVDGGQGAKEQYF.

This clonotype was found once. The rearrangement uses TRBV2 and TRBJ2-3, with D possibly being TRBD1 or TRBD2 (5 bases each). Germline CDR1 reads SNHLY; CDR2 reads FYNNEI. The CDR3 has 14 residues. V lost 6 bases to trimming and J lost 3 bases, with 13 bases between them. CDR3 amino acids: CASRGVRGTDTQYF. The DNA for the CDR3 is TGTGCCAGCAGGGGGGTGAGAGGGACAGATACGCAGTATTTT.

Many counts were recorded for this clonotype. The chain has TRBV7-2 and TRBJ2-7; 12 positions agree with TRBD2. The V gene end was trimmed by 5 bases and the J gene end by 1 base; junction bases not matched to a gene: 3. Germline V gives CDR1 SGHTA, CDR2 FQGNSA. The CDR3 totals 15 residues. The CDR3 DNA follows: TGTGCCAGCAGCGCCACTAGCGGGAGGTCCTACGAGCAGTACTTC. The encoded protein is CASSATSGRSYEQYF.

The chain recombines TRBV7-9 with TRBJ2-5, with a possible D match to TRBD2 (6 bases). The CDR3 contains 14 residues. Germline values: CDR1 SEHNR, CDR2 FQNEAQ (reference sequence). Trimming left V 2 bases short and J 3 bases short, with 10 bases between. CDR3 nucleotide sequence: TGTGCCAGCAGCTTAAATAGCGGTGAAGAGACCCAGTACTTC. It encodes CASSLNSGEETQYF.

This chain links TRBV29-1 with TRBJ2-7; D is unresolved. Germline V gene lookup returns CDR1 SQVTM and CDR2 ANQGSEA. V lost 4 bases and J 3 bases, leaving 13 bases between the germline ends. This CDR3 contains 13 residues. The chain's CDR3 is CSVVWLGNYEQYF. Here the CDR3 DNA reads TGCAGCGTTGTATGGTTGGGTAACTACGAGCAGTACTTC.

The table lists this clonotype with many counts. The genes are TRBV6-1 and TRBJ2-7, with D possibly TRBD1 on 5 matching bases. The V gene's germline CDR1 is MNHNS and CDR2 SASEGT. The CDR3 sequence is 12 residues long. V was trimmed by 5 bases and J by 6 bases, leaving 11 bases between them. This CDR3 is CASSPRTSEQYF. As DNA, the CDR3 is TGTGCCAGCAGTCCACGGACATCCGAGCAGTACTTC.

A note on this clonotype: A much larger clone differs from this one at a single base, so this may be a read error. J is TRBJ2-2 and V is TRBV5-1; 7 nucleotides align to TRBD1. V lost 4 bases, J lost 0 bases, and 6 bases stayed unmatched. The CDR3 loop spans 16 amino acids. Looked up from germline, CDR1 is SGHRS and CDR2 is YFSETQ. The CDR3 DNA reads as TGCGCCAGCAGCCGTCCGGGGACAGCGAACACCGGGGAGCTGTTTTTT. Its protein product is CASSRPGTANTGELFF.

This clonotype occurred a few times. V and J are TRBV2 and TRBJ1-1; weak D call: TRBD1 (5 bases). The V gene lost 10 bases and the J gene lost 0 bases, with 12 bases spanning the gap. There are 13 residues in the CDR3. Germline V gives CDR1 SNHLY, CDR2 FYNNEI. CDR3 loop: CATPKQVNTEAFF. CDR3 nucleotides: TGTGCCACCCCAAAACAGGTGAACACTGAAGCTTTCTTT.

J is TRBJ2-5 and V is TRBV6-1; maybe TRBD2 (7 bases). The V gene's germline CDR1 is MNHNS and CDR2 SASEGT. Between the trimmed V and J ends, which lost 7 bases and 0 bases, there was a span of 21 bases. This CDR3 has 17 residues. CDR3 protein: CASTLKGGGGHQETQYF. In DNA form, the CDR3 reads TGTGCCAGCACGCTCAAGGGGGGAGGGGGGCACCAAGAGACCCAGTACTTC.

This clonotype was detected many times. The V call is TRBV28, the J call TRBJ1-6, with 8 bases identical to TRBD1. The CDR3 contains 15 residues. CDR1 is MDHEN, CDR2 SYDVKM, per germline. Losses at the gene ends were 3 bases for V and 9 bases for J; bases not matched to a gene: 7. CDR3: CASSFRDRLLSPLHF. The CDR3 DNA sequence: TGTGCCAGCAGTTTCCGGGACAGGTTACTTTCACCCCTCCACTTT. Supplemented by reference TRBV28 and TRBJ1-6, the full variable domain reads DVKVTQSSRYLVKRTGEKVFLECVQDMDHENMFWYRQDPGLGLRLIYFSYDVKMKEKGDIPEGYSVSREKKERFSLILESASTNQTSMYLCASSFRDRLLSPLHFGNGTRLTVT.

This clonotype was seen more than once but under ten times. V gene TRBV18 combines with J gene TRBJ1-1; TRBD1 matches 9 bases. Per germline, CDR1 KGHSH and CDR2 LQKENI. CDR3 size: 15 residues. Trimming took 2 bases from V and 1 from J; bases not matched to a gene: 2. CDR3 nucleotide sequence: TGTGCCAGCTCACCAACAGGGGGCTCGAACACTGAAGCTTTCTTT. It codes for CASSPTGGSNTEAFF. The entire variable domain, with the rest obtained from reference TRBV18 and TRBJ1-1, is as follows: NAGVMQNPRHLVRRRGQEARLRCSPMKGHSHVYWYRQLPEEGLKFMVYLQKENIIDESGMPKERFSAEFPKEGPSILRIQQVVRGDSAAYFCASSPTGGSNTEAFFGQGTRLTVV.

The chain has TRBV2 and TRBJ2-7; 10 nucleotides align to TRBD1. This CDR3 contains 13 residues. Trimming removed 9 bases from V and 2 bases from J; junction bases left unmatched: 4. CDR1 is SNHLY, CDR2 FYNNEI, per germline. The CDR3 sequence: CARTGTGAYEQYF. The CDR3, as DNA: TGTGCCAGGACCGGGACAGGGGCCTACGAGCAGTACTTC. The full variable domain, with the rest looked up from reference TRBV2 and TRBJ2-7, is EPEVTQTPSHQVTQMGQEVILRCVPISNHLYFYWYRQILGQKVEFLVSFYNNEISEKSEIFDDQFSVERPDGSNFTLKIRSTKLEDSAMYFCARTGTGAYEQYFGPGTRLTVT.

This clonotype was detected ten times or more. This chain uses TRBV10-3 with TRBJ2-7; D gene uncertain. The CDR3 covers 15 residues. V gave up 7 bases and J gave up 4 bases, with 20 bases separating them. Germline V gene lookup returns CDR1 ENHRY and CDR2 SYGVKD. Here the CDR3 reads CAITYASGGRYEQYF. The CDR3 DNA reads TGTGCCATCACCTATGCCTCGGGCGGACGGTACGAGCAGTACTTC.

The chain is built from TRBV30 and TRBJ1-1, with D hard to call. CDR1 is GTSNPN, CDR2 SVGIG, per germline (reference sequence). The V end lost 4 bases, the J end lost 3 bases, and 12 bases lay between the germline ends. The CDR3 has 13 amino acids. In nucleotides, the CDR3 is TGTGCCTGGAAATTACAGTCAGACACTGAAGCTTTCTTT. Its protein product is CAWKLQSDTEAFF.

The chain is built from TRBV13 and TRBJ2-7, with D uncertain. Germline lookup yields CDR1 PRHDT and CDR2 FYEKMQ (reference sequence). Trimming shortened V by 5 bases and J by 0 bases, and 5 bases separated the two germline ends. This CDR3 is 12 amino acids long. The CDR3 protein is CASSIRSYEQYF. DNA for the CDR3: TGTGCCAGCAGCATTCGCTCCTACGAGCAGTACTTC.

The chain links TRBV12-3 or TRBV12-4 to TRBJ2-7; 12 bases line up with TRBD2. The CDR3 is 15 residues long. The V segment lost 2 bases and the J segment 3 bases; nucleotides outside the gene matches: 2. CDR3 DNA sequence: TGTGCCAGCAGTTTACTAGCGGGAGGGCTCTACGAGCAGTACTTC. Its translation is CASSLLAGGLYEQYF.

This clonotype has ten or more counts. This chain uses TRBV20-1 with TRBJ2-5; D gene ambiguous. In germline, CDR1 is DFQATT, CDR2 SNEGSKA (reference sequence). Between the trimmed V and J ends, which lost 6 bases and 0 bases, there was a span of 8 bases. This CDR3 is built from 12 residues. The CDR3 reads CSALADQETQYF. CDR3 nucleotide sequence: TGCAGTGCCCTGGCCGACCAAGAGACCCAGTACTTC.

This clonotype was counted at least ten times. This sequence joins TRBV20-1 and TRBJ1-1; weak D call: TRBD1 (5 bases). The V end lost 0 bases, the J end lost 1 base, and 9 bases lay between the germline ends. The CDR3 totals 14 residues. Germline values: CDR1 DFQATT, CDR2 SNEGSKA (reference sequence). CDR3 coding DNA: TGCAGTGCTAGAGAGGGACGGAAGAACACTGAAGCTTTCTTT. Protein: CSAREGRKNTEAFF.

This clonotype was seen at least ten times. The rearrangement uses TRBV27 and TRBJ1-1; no clear D. The CDR3 has 13 residues. The ends were cut back, 3 bases at V and 0 bases at J, with 5 bases in the middle. CDR1 is MNHEY and CDR2 is SMNVEV in the germline V gene (reference sequence). CDR3 DNA sequence: TGTGCCAGCAGTTTGTTCGTGAACACTGAAGCTTTCTTT. Protein product: CASSLFVNTEAFF.

This clonotype turned up a few times. The gene calls are TRBV6-5 and TRBJ2-1; 9 nucleotides match TRBD2. The CDR3 loop spans 14 amino acids. Unmatched junction bases numbered 2, after V lost 2 bases and J lost 6 bases. Germline values: CDR1 MNHEY, CDR2 SVGAGI. The CDR3 bases are TGTGCCAGCAGTTACCTGCGGGAGGGCAATGAGCAGTTCTTC. As protein: CASSYLREGNEQFF.

This clonotype occurred many times. This chain links TRBV6-1 with TRBJ1-5, with 9 positions matching TRBD1. This CDR3 contains 15 residues. Germline V lookup: CDR1 MNHNS, CDR2 SASEGT. After removal of 7 bases from V and 7 bases from J, the junction contained 11 bases not matched to a gene. The CDR3 DNA is TGTGCCAGCACCACGGACAGGGGAAAGGGGCAGCCCCAGCATTTT. Translation gives CASTTDRGKGQPQHF.

On this clonotype: A much larger clone differs by one base, so this may be a read error. V gene TRBV5-1 combines with J gene TRBJ1-2, with 8 bases that match TRBD1. CDR1 SGHRS and CDR2 YFSETQ come from the germline V gene. This CDR3 spans 15 amino acids. In DNA, the CDR3 is TGCGTCAGCAGCTTGGGGCAGGGGGCATTTAATGGCTACACCTTC. Protein sequence: CVSSLGQGAFNGYTF.

The chain couples TRBV7-8 to TRBJ2-3, with 10 bases that match TRBD2. Per germline, CDR1 SGHVS and CDR2 FQNEAQ. This CDR3 region has 16 residues. Unmatched junction bases numbered 7, after V lost 5 bases and J lost 2 bases. CDR3 amino acids: CASSQLAGELTDTQYF. CDR3 in DNA: TGTGCCAGCAGCCAGCTAGCGGGAGAACTCACAGATACGCAGTATTTT.

This clonotype was seen more than once but under ten times. The chain employs TRBV19 and TRBJ1-2; D possibly corresponds to TRBD1 (6 bases). The CDR3 is 14 amino acids. The germline V gene encodes CDR1 LNHDA and CDR2 SQIVND (reference sequence). Trimming stripped 4 bases from V and 11 bases from J, with 20 bases between. CDR3 DNA: TGTGCCAGTAGTACCGACGGGACAAGGGCTGGTTACACCTTC. This codes for CASSTDGTRAGYTF.

Concerning this clonotype: A much larger clone differs by one base, so this may be a read error. The genes are TRBV2 and TRBJ1-6; possible D gene TRBD1, 5 bases. The CDR3 loop spans 19 amino acids. Germline values: CDR1 SNHLY, CDR2 FYNNEI. The CDR3 DNA reads TGTGCCAGCAGTACCGGGACCGGGGATCCTAAAGAATATAATTCACCCCACCACTTT. It is translated as CASSTGTGDPKEYNSPHHF.

This clonotype was observed a handful of times. This chain connects TRBV4-2 to TRBJ1-4, with 7 bases identical to TRBD1. Germline V CDR1 and CDR2: LGHNA, YNFKEQ. The CDR3 has 15 residues. Trimming took 2 bases from V and 5 from J; bases not matched to a gene: 5. The CDR3, as DNA: TGTGCCAGCAGCCAACCCGACAGGGACAATGAAAAACTGTTTTTT. It encodes CASSQPDRDNEKLFF.

This clonotype came up many times. The chain couples TRBV28 to TRBJ2-7; 9 nucleotides line up with TRBD1. The V gene's germline CDR1 is MDHEN and CDR2 SYDVKM. The CDR3 sequence is 14 residues long. V shed 5 bases, J shed 5 bases, and the junction held 7 bases outside the gene matches. CDR3 bases: TGTGCCAGCAGTATCGGACAGGGGAGGAACGAGCAGTACTTC. Translating gives CASSIGQGRNEQYF.